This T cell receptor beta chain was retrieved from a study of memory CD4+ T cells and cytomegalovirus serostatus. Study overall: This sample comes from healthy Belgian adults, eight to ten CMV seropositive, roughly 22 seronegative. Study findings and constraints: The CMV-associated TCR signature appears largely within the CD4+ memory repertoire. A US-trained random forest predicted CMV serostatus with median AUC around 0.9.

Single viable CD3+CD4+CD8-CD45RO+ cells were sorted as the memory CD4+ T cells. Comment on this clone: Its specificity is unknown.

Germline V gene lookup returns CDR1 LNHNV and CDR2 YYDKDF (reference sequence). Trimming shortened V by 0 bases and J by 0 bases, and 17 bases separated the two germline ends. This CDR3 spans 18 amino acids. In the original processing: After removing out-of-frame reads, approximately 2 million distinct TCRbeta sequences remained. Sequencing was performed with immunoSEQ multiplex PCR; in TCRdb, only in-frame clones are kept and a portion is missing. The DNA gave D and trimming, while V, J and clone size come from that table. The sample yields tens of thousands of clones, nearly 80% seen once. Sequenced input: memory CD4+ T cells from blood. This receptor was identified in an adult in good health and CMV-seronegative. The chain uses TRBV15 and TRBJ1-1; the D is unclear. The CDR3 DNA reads TGTGCCACCAGCAGAGATCGGGCAACCCAAGGCATGAACACTGAAGCTTTCTTT. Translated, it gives CATSRDRATQGMNTEAFF.